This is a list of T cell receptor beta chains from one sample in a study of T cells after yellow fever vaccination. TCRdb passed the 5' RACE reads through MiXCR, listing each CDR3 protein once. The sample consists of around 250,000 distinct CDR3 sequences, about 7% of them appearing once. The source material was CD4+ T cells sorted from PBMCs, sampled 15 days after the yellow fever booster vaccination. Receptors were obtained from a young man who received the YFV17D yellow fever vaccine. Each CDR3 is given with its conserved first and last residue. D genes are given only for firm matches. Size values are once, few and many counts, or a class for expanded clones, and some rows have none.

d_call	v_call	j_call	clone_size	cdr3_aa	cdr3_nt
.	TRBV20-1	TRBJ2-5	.	CSGRGLQETQYF	TGCAGCGGGCGGGGCCTCCAAGAGACCCAGTACTTC
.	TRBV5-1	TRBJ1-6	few	CASSSGSYSPLHF	TGCGCCAGCAGCTCAGGGAGTTATTCACCCCTCCACTTT
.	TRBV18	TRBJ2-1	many	CASSPPLLGSEQFF	TGTGCCAGCTCACCACCTCTCCTGGGCTCCGAGCAGTTCTTC
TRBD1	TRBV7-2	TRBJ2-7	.	CASSLDRGGREQYF	TGTGCCAGCAGCTTAGATCGAGGGGGCAGGGAGCAGTACTTC
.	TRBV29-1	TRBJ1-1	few	CSVERSSMNTEAFF	TGCAGCGTTGAACGAAGTTCCATGAACACTGAAGCTTTCTTT
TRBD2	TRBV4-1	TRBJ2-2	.	CASRPSGSNTGELFF	TGCGCCAGCAGGCCTAGCGGGTCGAACACCGGGGAGCTGTTTTTT
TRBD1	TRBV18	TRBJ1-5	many	CASSNQGGDQPQHF	TGTGCCAGCTCGAATCAGGGGGGTGATCAGCCCCAGCATTTT
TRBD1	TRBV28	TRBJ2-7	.	CASSPNEGANEQYF	TGTGCCAGCAGTCCCAACGAGGGGGCAAACGAGCAGTACTTC
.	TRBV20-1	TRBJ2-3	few	CSARSTQIRTDTQYF	TGCAGTGCTAGAAGTACACAGATTCGCACAGATACGCAGTATTTT
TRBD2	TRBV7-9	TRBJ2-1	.	CASSPGGDPYNEQFF	TGTGCCAGCAGCCCTGGGGGGGATCCCTACAATGAGCAGTTCTTC
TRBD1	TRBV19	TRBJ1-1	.	CASTGTAMNTEAFF	TGTGCCAGTACCGGGACAGCCATGAACACTGAAGCTTTCTTT
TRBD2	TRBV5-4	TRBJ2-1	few	CASSRSSGRDNEQFF	TGTGCCAGCAGCCGAAGTAGCGGGAGGGACAATGAGCAGTTCTTC
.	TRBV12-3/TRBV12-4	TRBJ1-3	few	CASSTWTGSGNTIYF	TGTGCCAGCAGCACCTGGACGGGCTCTGGAAACACCATATATTTT
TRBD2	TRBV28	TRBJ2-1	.	CASTPGTSGSHEQFF	TGTGCCAGCACCCCCGGGACTAGCGGGAGCCATGAGCAGTTCTTC
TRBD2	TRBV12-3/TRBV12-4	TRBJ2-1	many	CASSQLAGEYNEQFF	TGTGCCAGCAGTCAACTAGCGGGGGAATACAATGAGCAGTTCTTC
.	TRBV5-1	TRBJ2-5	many	CASRREETQYF	TGCGCCAGCCGGAGAGAAGAGACCCAGTACTTC
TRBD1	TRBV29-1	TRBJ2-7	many	CSGGQPYEQYF	TGCAGCGGGGGACAGCCCTACGAGCAGTACTTC
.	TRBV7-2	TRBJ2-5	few	CASSLAPPETQYF	TGTGCCAGCAGCTTAGCGCCCCCAGAGACCCAGTACTTC
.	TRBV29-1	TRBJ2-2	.	CSVAPVAANTGELFF	TGCAGCGTTGCCCCTGTGGCGGCAAACACCGGGGAGCTGTTTTTT
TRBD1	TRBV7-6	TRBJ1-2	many	CASSPTGNYGYTF	TGTGCCAGCAGCCCGACAGGGAACTATGGCTACACCTTC
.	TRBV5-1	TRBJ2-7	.	CASSLNGGPYEQYF	TGCGCCAGCAGCTTAAACGGCGGCCCCTACGAGCAGTACTTC
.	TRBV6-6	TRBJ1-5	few	CAIQQWSNQPQHF	TGTGCCATCCAGCAATGGAGCAATCAGCCCCAGCATTTT
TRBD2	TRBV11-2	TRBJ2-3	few	CAISGRVWGDTQYF	TGTGCCATTAGCGGGAGAGTCTGGGGAGATACGCAGTATTTT
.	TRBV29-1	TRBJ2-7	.	CSLREQVEQYF	TGCAGCTTAAGGGAACAGGTCGAGCAGTACTTC